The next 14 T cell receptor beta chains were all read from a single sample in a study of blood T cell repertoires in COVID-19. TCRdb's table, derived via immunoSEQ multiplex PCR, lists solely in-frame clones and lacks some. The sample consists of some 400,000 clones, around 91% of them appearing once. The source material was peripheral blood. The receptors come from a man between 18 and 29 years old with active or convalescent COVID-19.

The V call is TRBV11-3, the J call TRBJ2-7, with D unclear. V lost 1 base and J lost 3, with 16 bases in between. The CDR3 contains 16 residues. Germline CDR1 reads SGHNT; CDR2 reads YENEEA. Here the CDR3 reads CASSLVSAPSVYEQYF. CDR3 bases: TGTGCCAGCAGCTTAGTGTCGGCACCGAGCGTCTACGAGCAGTACTTC. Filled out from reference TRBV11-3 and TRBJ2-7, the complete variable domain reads EAGVVQSPRYKIIEKKQPVAFWCNPISGHNTLYWYLQNLGQGPELLIRYENEEAVDDSQLPKDRFSAERLKGVDSTLKIQPAELGDSAVYLCASSLVSAPSVYEQYFGPGTRLTVT.

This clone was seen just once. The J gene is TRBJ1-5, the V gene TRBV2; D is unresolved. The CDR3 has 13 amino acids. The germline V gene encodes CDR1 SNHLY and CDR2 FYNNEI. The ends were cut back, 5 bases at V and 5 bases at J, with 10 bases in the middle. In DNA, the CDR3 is TGTGCCAGCAGTACAGAAGTAGATCAGCCCCAGCATTTT. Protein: CASSTEVDQPQHF.

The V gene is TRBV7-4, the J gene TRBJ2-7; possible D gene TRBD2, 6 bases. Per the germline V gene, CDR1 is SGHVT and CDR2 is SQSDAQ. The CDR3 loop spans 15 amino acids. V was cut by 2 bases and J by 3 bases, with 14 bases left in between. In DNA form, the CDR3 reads TGTGCCAGCAGCTTATGTGGAGGGTATCTCTACGAGCAGTACTTC. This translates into CASSLCGGYLYEQYF.

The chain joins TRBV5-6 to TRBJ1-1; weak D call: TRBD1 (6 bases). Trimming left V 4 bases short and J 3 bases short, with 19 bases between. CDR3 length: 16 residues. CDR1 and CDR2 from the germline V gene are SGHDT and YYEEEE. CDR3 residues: CASSHRGGGPYTEAFF. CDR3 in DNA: TGTGCCAGCAGCCACCGAGGTGGGGGCCCTTACACTGAAGCTTTCTTT. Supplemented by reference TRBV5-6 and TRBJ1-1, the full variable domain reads DAGVTQSPTHLIKTRGQQVTLRCSPKSGHDTVSWYQQALGQGPQFIFQYYEEEERQRGNFPDRFSGHQFPNYSSELNVNALLLGDSALYLCASSHRGGGPYTEAFFGQGTRLTVV.

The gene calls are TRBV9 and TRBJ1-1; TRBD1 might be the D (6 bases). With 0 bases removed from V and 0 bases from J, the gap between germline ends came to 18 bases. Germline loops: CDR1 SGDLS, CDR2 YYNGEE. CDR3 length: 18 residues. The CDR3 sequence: CASSVGGGGDDMNTEAFF. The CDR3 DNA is TGTGCCAGCAGCGTAGGTGGGGGCGGAGATGACATGAACACTGAAGCTTTCTTT.

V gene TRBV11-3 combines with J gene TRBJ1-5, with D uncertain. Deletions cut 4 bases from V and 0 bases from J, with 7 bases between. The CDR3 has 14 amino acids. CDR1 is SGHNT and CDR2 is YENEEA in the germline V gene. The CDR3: CASSCHYSNQPQHF. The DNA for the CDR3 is TGTGCCAGCAGCTGCCACTATAGCAATCAGCCCCAGCATTTT.

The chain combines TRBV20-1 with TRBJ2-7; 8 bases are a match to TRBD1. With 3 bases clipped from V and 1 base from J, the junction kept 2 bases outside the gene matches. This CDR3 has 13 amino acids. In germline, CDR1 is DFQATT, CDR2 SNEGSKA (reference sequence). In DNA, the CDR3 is TGCAGTGCTAGTCGGGACAGGTCCTACGAGCAGTACTTC. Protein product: CSASRDRSYEQYF.

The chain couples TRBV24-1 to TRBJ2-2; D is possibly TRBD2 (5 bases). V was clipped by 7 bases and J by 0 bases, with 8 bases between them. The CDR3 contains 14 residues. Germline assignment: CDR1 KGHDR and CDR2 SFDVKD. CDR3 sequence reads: CATRTGTNTGELFF. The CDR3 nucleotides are TGTGCCACCAGAACGGGGACGAACACCGGGGAGCTGTTTTTT.

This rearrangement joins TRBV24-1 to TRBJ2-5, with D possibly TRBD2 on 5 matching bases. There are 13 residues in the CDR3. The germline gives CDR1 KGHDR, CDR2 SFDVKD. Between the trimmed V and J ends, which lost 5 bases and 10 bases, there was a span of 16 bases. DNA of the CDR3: TGTGCCACCAGTGCATGGACTCCCTTTGGCCAGTACTTC. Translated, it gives CATSAWTPFGQYF.

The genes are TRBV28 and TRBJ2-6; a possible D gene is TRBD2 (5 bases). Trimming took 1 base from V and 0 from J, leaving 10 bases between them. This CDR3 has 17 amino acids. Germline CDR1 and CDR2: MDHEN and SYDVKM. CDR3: CASSLFPRGSGANVLTF. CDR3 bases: TGTGCCAGCAGTTTATTTCCCCGGGGCTCTGGGGCCAACGTCCTGACTTTC.

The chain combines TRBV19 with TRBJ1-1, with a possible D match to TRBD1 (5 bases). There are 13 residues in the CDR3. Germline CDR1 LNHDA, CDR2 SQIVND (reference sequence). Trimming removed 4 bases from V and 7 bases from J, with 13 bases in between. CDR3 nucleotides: TGTGCCAGTAGTAATAGGGGCAGCCTTGAAGCTTTCTTT. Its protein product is CASSNRGSLEAFF.

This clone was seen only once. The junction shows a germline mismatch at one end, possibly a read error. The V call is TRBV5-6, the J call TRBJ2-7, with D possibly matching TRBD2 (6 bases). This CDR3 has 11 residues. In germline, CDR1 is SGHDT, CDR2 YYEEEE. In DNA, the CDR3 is TGTGCCAGCAGCAACCGGGACTGGGCGCACTTC. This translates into CASSNRDWAHF. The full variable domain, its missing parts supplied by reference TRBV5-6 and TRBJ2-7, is DAGVTQSPTHLIKTRGQQVTLRCSPKSGHDTVSWYQQALGQGPQFIFQYYEEEERQRGNFPDRFSGHQFPNYSSELNVNALLLGDSALYLCASSNRDWAHFGPGTRLTVT.

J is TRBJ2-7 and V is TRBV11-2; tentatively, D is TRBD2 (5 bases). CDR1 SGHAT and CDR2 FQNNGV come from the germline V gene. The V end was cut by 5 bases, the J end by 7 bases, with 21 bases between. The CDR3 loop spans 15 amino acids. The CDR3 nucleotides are TGTGCCAGCAGCACCCCTGCGGGCTCCGCCGGGGAGCAGTACTTC. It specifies CASSTPAGSAGEQYF. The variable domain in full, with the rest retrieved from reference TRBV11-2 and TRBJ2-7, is EAGVAQSPRYKIIEKRQSVAFWCNPISGHATLYWYQQILGQGPKLLIQFQNNGVVDDSQLPKDRFSAERLKGVDSTLKIQPAKLEDSAVYLCASSTPAGSAGEQYFGPGTRLTVT.

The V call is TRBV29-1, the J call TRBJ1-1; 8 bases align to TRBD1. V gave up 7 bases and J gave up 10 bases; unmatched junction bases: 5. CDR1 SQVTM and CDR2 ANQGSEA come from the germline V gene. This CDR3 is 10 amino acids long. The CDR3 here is CSALGQAAFF. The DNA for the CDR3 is TGCAGCGCTTTGGGACAGGCAGCTTTCTTT.